This TCR beta chain appears in the sequencing data of a study of cytomegalovirus exposure and HLA in healthy donors. Study results and limitations: Some V segments could not be told apart, so they were left out, TRBV6-2 and TRBV6-3 among them.

This CDR3 has 17 residues. CDR1 MGHRA and CDR2 YSYEKL come from the germline V gene. V shed 2 bases, J shed 0 bases, and the junction held 5 bases outside the gene matches. This clone has just one count. Its antigen is currently unknown. Primers for the PCR totalled 60 Vbeta and 13 Jbeta. Data came from immunoSEQ multiplex PCR; TCRdb stores just in-frame clones and leaves some out. In the table there are about 86,000 clones, about two thirds of which are singletons. This TCR derives from a man between 60 and 75 years old in good health and CMV-seronegative. The sequenced material came from PBMCs. V gene TRBV4-1 combines with J gene TRBJ2-3; the match to TRBD2 covers 10 bases. This CDR3 is CASSQTPSGGSTDTQYF. The CDR3 DNA reads as TGCGCCAGCAGCCAAACTCCTAGCGGGGGAAGCACAGATACGCAGTATTTT.